A single T cell receptor beta chain is shown here with its context. The data derive from a study of control samples from healthy donors and cancer patients. The J segment lost 8 bases and the V segment lost 2 bases, leaving 14 bases of the junction unmatched. The CDR3 totals 16 residues. CDR1 is SGHDT and CDR2 is YYEEEE in the germline V gene. Measured with immunoSEQ multiplex PCR; TCRdb has only the in-frame clones, and not every one. The sample has more than 25,000 clones; around 94% are singletons. V gene TRBV5-6 combines with J gene TRBJ1-2; TRBD1 aligns across 8 bases. The sample consisted of blood. This TCR derives from a man aged 55 to 69 in good health. The DNA of the CDR3 is TGTGCCAGCAGCTTAGGACTTGGCGGACAGGGTCGGGGCTACACCTTC. Translation: CASSLGLGGQGRGYTF.